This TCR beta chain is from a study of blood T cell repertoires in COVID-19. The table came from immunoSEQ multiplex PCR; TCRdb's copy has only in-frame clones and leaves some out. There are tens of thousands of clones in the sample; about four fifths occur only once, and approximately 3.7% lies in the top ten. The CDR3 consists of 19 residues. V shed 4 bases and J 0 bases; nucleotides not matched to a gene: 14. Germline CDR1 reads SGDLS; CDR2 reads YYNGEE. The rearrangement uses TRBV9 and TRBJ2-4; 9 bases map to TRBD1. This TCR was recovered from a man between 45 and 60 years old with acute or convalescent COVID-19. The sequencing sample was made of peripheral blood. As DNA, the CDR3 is TGTGCCAGCAGCTCAAGACCGGGACAGGGAATGGGAGCCAAAAACATTCAGTACTTC. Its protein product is CASSSRPGQGMGAKNIQYF.